The clone carrying this T cell receptor beta chain occurred a few times. This sample stems from a study of beta chain features in type 1 diabetes. The V end lost 5 bases, the J end lost 3 bases, and 13 bases lay between the germline ends. Germline V gives CDR1 KGHSH, CDR2 LQKENI. This CDR3 has 14 amino acids. The authors reverse transcribed all of the isolated RNA, so sequencing captured expressed TCRB transcripts. Generated by immunoSEQ multiplex PCR, the TCRdb table keeps only in-frame clones and is missing some. This table has about 140,000 clones, about 7.1% appearing once. The sequencing sample was made of central memory CD4+ T cells from blood. The receptor was derived from a young woman in good health. The chain uses TRBV18 and TRBJ1-1, with D tentatively TRBD1 (6 bases). The CDR3 nucleotides read TGTGCCAGCTCAGCGTCAGGGGCGGACACTGAAGCTTTCTTT. Residues: CASSASGADTEAFF.